This T cell receptor beta chain was profiled in a study of blood T cell repertoires in COVID-19. Overall study context: The United States, Italy and Spain provided the acute and convalescent COVID-19 samples. In each case, the material was cDNA or gDNA derived from T cells, B-cell-depleted T cells, or PBMCs.

The CDR3 covers 13 residues. Germline CDR1 SQVTM, CDR2 ANQGSEA. J lost 5 bases, V lost 4 bases, and 6 bases had no gene match. The data were produced by immunoSEQ multiplex PCR, yet TCRdb's version contains in-frame clones alone and is incomplete. The table has tens of thousands of clones, about 85% seen once. This receptor was identified in a human donor in a cohort sampled during active COVID-19. The source material was peripheral blood. This chain links TRBV29-1 with TRBJ1-1, with 8 bases fitting TRBD1. The CDR3 DNA follows: TGCAGCGTTGCCAGGGGGCGAAGTACTGAAGCTTTCTTT. Translation: CSVARGRSTEAFF. The full variable domain, with the rest looked up from reference TRBV29-1 and TRBJ1-1, is SAVISQKPSRDICQRGTSLTIQCQVDSQVTMMFWYRQQPGQSLTLIATANQGSEATYESGFVIDKFPISRPNLTFSTLTVSNMSPEDSSIYLCSVARGRSTEAFFGQGTRLTVV.